This T cell receptor (beta chain) was identified during a study of T cells in localized non-small cell lung cancer. Points from the study as a whole: Adjacent lung tissue had a median roughly 55 of the top 100 clones found in the tumor.

Using immunoSEQ multiplex PCR, the repertoire was profiled, and TCRdb retains in-frame clones only, with some absent. The sample contains under 70,000 clones, roughly 90% of which appear only once. Note on this clone: Its antigen remains unknown.

Losses at the gene ends were 5 bases for V and 9 bases for J; bases not matched to a gene: 9. The length of the CDR3 is 14 residues. Germline-derived CDR1 and CDR2 are MNHEY and SMNVEV (reference sequence). The sequencing used peripheral blood, collected before any cancer treatment. The sequence was obtained from a woman between 35 and 70 years old with stage I lung adenocarcinoma. V and J are TRBV27 and TRBJ1-5; 8 positions match TRBD1. The CDR3 reads CASSRDRTFGPQHF. CDR3 sequence (DNA): TGTGCCAGCAGTAGGGACAGGACTTTTGGGCCCCAGCATTTT.